These 4 T cell receptor beta chains were all obtained from the same sample, sequenced in a study of blood T cell repertoires in COVID-19. The repertoire was sequenced with immunoSEQ multiplex PCR; TCRdb's copy has only in-frame clones and lacks some. Of more than 150,000 clones listed, more than 85% are singletons. Sample: PBMCs or T cells enriched from blood (not recorded which). Receptors originate from a woman between 45 and 60 years old who had recovered from COVID-19.

The V and J genes are TRBV18 and TRBJ1-6; 7 positions match TRBD1. J lost 7 bases, V lost 4 bases, and 4 bases had no gene match. The CDR3 consists of 14 residues. CDR1 and CDR2 from the germline V gene are KGHSH and LQKENI. CDR3 bases: TGTGCCAGCTCACGGGACAGACAAAATTCACCCCTCCACTTT. This gives the protein CASSRDRQNSPLHF.

The rearrangement uses TRBV24-1 and TRBJ2-5, with D possibly being TRBD1 (6 bases). Germline V gene sequence: CDR1 KGHDR, CDR2 SFDVKD. Trimming pared 10 bases from V and 1 base from J, leaving 12 bases between. CDR3 length equals 13 residues. Written as DNA, the CDR3 is TGTGCCACTTCTGACAGGACCCAAGAGACCCAGTACTTC. It is translated as CATSDRTQETQYF.

The rearrangement uses TRBV28 and TRBJ2-2, with D tentatively TRBD2 (6 bases). V lost 6 bases to trimming and J lost 5 bases, with 16 bases between them. From germline, CDR1 is MDHEN and CDR2 SYDVKM. The length of the CDR3 is 15 residues. CDR3 nucleotides: TGTGCCAGCAGGAGAGAAGGGACTGAGACCGGGGAGCTGTTTTTT. It translates to CASRREGTETGELFF.

This clone was observed a single time. This sequence joins TRBV18 and TRBJ1-2; 9 positions match TRBD1. The V gene's germline CDR1 is KGHSH and CDR2 LQKENI. With 3 bases clipped from V and 7 bases from J, the junction kept 12 bases outside the gene matches. This CDR3 has 16 residues. The DNA of the CDR3 is TGTGCCAGCTCACCCGTCGTCCGGGACAGGGCGGGTGGCTACACCTTC. Residues: CASSPVVRDRAGGYTF.